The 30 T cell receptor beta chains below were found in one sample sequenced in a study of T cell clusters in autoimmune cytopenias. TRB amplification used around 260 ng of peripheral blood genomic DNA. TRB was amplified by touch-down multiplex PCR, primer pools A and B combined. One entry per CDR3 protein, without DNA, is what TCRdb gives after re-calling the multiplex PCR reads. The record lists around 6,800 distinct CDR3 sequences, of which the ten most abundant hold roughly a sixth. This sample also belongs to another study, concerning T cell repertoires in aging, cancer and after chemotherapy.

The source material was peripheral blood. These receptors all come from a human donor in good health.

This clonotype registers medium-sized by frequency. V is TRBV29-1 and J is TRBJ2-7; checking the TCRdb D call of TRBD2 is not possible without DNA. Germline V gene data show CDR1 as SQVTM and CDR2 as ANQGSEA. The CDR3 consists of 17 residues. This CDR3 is CSVEDDRGLHSSYEQYF.

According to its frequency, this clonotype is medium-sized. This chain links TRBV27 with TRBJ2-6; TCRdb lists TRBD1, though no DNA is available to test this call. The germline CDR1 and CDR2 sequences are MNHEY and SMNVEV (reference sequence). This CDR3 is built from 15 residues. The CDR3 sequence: CASSIGTTGANVLTF.

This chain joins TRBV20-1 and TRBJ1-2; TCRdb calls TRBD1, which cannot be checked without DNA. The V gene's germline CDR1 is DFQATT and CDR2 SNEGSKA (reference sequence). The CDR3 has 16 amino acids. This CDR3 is CSARDRGVTGNYGYTF.

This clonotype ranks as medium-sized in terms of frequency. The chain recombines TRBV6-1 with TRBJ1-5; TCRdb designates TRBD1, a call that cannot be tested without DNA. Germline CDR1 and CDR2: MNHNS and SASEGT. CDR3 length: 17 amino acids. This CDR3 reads CASSRNRDWVSNQPQHF.

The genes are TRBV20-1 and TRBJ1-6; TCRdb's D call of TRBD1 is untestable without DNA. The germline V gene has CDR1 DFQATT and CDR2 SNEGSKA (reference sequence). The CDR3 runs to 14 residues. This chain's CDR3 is CSAQGQGAYSPLHF.

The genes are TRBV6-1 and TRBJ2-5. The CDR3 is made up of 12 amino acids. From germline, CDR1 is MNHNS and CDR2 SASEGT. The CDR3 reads CASSEYWETQYF.

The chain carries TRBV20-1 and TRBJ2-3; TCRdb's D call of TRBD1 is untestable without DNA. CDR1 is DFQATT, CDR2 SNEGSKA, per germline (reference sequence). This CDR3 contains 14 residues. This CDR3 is CSAPGHRSTDTQYF.

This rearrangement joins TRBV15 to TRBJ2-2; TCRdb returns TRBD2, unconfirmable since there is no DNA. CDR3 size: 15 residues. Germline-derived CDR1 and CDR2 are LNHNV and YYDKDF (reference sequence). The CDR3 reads CATSGSGGLTGELFF.

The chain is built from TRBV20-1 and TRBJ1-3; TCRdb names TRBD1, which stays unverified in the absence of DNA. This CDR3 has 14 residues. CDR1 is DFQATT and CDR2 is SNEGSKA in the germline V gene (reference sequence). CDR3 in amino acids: CSARAGGSGNTIYF.

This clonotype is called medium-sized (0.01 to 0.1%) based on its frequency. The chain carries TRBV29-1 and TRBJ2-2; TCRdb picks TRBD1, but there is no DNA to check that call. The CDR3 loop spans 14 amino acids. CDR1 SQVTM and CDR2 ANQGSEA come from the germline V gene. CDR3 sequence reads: CSVDGTGYTGELFF.

The CDR3 spells CSARGDRNVGYEQYF. The chain uses TRBV20-1 and TRBJ2-7; absent DNA, TCRdb's TRBD1 call cannot be checked. There are 15 residues in the CDR3. From germline, CDR1 is DFQATT and CDR2 SNEGSKA (reference sequence).

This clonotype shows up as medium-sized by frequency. The CDR3 loop is CASSGTSNYNEQFF. The J gene is TRBJ2-1, the V gene TRBV12-3 or TRBV12-4; TCRdb gives TRBD1 as the D gene, but with no DNA this cannot be confirmed. CDR3 length: 14 amino acids.

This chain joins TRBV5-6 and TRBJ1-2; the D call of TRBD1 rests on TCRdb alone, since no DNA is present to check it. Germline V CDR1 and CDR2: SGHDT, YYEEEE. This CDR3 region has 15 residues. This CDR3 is CASSLRGGTVYGYTF.

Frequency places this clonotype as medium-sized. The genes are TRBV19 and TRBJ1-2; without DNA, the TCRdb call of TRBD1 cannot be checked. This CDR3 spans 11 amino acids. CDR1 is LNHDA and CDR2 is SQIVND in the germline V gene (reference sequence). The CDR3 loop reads CASTPGNGYTF.

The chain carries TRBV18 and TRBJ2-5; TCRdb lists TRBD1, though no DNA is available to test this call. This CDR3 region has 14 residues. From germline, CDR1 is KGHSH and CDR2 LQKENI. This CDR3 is CASSRQRGRETQYF.

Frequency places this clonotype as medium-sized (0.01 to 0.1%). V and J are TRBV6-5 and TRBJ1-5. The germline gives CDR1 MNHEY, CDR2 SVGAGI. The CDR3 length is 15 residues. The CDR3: CASSRAGGGNQPQHF.

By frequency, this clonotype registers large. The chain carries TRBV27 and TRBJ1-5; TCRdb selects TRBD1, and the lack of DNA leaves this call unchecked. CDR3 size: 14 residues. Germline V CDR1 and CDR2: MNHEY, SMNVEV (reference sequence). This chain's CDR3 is CASSQTGYNQPQHF.

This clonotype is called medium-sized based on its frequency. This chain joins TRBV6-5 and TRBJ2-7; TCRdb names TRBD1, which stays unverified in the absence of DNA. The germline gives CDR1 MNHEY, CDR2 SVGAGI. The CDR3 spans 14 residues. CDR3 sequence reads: CASSQGVQADEQYF.

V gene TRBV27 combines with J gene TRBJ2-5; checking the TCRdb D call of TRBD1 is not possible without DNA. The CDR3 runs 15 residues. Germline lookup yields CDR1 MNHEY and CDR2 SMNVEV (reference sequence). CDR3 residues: CATTKTGGIQETQYF.

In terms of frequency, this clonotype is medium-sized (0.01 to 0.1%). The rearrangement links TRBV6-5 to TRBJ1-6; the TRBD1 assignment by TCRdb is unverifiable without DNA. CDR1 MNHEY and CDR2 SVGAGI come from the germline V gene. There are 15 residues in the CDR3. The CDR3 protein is CASSYRQGVFSPLHF.

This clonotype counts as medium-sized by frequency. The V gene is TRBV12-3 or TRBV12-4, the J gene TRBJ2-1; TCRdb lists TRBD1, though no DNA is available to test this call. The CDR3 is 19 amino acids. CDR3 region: CASSLAGHPVLGSYNEQFF.

The CDR3 sequence: CAWRSLQRGGYTF. The V gene is TRBV30, the J gene TRBJ1-2. Germline V gene data show CDR1 as GTSNPN and CDR2 as SVGIG (reference sequence). The CDR3 consists of 13 residues. Based on the CDR3 plus reference TRBV30 and TRBJ1-2, the full variable domain is SQTIHQWPATLVQPVGSPLSLECTVEGTSNPNLYWYRQAAGRGLQLLFYSVGIGQISSEVPQNLSASRPQDRQFILSSKKLLLSDSGFYLCAWRSLQRGGYTFGSGTRLTVV.

CDR3 sequence: CATSREGWADTQYF. The rearrangement links TRBV15 to TRBJ2-3. Looked up from germline, CDR1 is LNHNV and CDR2 is YYDKDF (reference sequence). CDR3 size: 14 residues.

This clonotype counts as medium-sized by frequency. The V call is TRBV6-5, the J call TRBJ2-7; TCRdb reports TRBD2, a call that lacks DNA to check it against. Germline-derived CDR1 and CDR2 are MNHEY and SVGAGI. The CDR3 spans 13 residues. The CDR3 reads CASSKATRFEQYF.

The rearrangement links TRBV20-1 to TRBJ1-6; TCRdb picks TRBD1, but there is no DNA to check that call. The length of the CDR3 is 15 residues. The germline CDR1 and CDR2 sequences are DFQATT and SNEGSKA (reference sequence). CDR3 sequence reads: CSARATGADNSPLHF.

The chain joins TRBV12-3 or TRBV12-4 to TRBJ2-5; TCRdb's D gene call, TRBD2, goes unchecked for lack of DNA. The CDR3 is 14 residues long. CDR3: CASGTSGGHVGQFF.

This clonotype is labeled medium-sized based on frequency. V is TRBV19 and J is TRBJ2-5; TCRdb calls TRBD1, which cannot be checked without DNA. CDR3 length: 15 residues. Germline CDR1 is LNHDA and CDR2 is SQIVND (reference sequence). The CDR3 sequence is CASSTSGQGAETQYF.

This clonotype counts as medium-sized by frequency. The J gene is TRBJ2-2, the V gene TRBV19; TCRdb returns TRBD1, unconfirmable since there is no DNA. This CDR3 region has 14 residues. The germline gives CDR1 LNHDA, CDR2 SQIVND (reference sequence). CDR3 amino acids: CATGTAAGTGELFF.

CDR3 in amino acids: CSPGTGRDTEAFF. The V gene is TRBV20-1, the J gene TRBJ1-1; TCRdb's D call, TRBD1, is unchecked because there is no DNA. Germline-derived CDR1 and CDR2 are DFQATT and SNEGSKA (reference sequence). CDR3 size: 13 residues.

CDR3 region: CASSRTSGGLGGETQYF. J is TRBJ2-5 and V is TRBV12-3 or TRBV12-4; TCRdb's D call, TRBD2, is unchecked because there is no DNA. The CDR3 extends over 17 amino acids.